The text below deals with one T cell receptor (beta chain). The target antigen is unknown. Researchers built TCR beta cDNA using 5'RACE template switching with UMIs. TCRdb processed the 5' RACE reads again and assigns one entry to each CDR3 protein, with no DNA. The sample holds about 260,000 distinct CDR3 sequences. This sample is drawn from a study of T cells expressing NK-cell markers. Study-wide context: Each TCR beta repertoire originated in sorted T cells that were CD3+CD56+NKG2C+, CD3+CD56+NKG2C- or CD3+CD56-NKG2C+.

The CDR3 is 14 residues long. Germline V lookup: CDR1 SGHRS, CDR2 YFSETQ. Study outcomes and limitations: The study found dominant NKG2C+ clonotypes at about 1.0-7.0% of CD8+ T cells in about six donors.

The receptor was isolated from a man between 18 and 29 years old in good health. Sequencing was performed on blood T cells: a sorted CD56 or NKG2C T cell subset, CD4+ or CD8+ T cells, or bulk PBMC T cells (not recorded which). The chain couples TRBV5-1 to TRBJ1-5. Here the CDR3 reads CASSPLGAGQPQHF.